This T cell receptor (beta chain) is from a study of cytomegalovirus exposure and HLA in healthy donors. Study-level background: The same platform used for the 666 first-cohort repertoires was also used for the 100 to 150 validation repertoires, as a later analysis reported. The study, taken as a whole, reports: The study recorded about 160 TCR beta chains that were cytomegalovirus-associated. In vitro confirmation showed three CMV-associated chains to be CMV antigen specific.

Remarks on this clone: No antigen is known for it.

The approximately 120-subject validation cohort, separate from the approximately 670-subject first cohort, included the donors. Assay used: immunoSEQ multiplex PCR; TCRdb lists only in-frame clones, some missing. The table records under 150,000 clones, approximately 86% of them present only once. The V gene's germline CDR1 is SNHLY and CDR2 FYNNEI. CDR3 length: 12 amino acids. V shed 7 bases and J shed 3 bases, with 9 bases lying between them. The chain joins TRBV2 to TRBJ1-1, with D hard to call. The sample consisted of PBMCs. The TCR comes from a man younger than 35 in good health and CMV-seropositive. The CDR3 coding sequence is TGTGCCAGCACTCTAGTCTACACTGAAGCTTTCTTT. Its translation: CASTLVYTEAFF.